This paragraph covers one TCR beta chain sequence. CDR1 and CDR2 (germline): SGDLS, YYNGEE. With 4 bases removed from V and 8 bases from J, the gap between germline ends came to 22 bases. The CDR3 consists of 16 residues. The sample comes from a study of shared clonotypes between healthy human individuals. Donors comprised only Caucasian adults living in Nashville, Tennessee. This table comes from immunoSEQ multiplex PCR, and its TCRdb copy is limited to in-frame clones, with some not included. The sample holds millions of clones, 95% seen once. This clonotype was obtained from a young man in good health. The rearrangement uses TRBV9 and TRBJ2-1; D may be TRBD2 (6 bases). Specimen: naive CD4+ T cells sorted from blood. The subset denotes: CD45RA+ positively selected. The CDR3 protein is CASSKGRELGLDEQFF. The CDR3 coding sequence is TGTGCCAGCAGCAAGGGGCGGGAATTAGGGCTGGATGAGCAGTTCTTC. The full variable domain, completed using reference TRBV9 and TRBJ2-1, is DSGVTQTPKHLITATGQRVTLRCSPRSGDLSVYWYQQSLDQGLQFLIQYYNGEERAKGNILERFSAQQFPDLHSELNLSSLELGDSALYFCASSKGRELGLDEQFFGPGTRLTVL.